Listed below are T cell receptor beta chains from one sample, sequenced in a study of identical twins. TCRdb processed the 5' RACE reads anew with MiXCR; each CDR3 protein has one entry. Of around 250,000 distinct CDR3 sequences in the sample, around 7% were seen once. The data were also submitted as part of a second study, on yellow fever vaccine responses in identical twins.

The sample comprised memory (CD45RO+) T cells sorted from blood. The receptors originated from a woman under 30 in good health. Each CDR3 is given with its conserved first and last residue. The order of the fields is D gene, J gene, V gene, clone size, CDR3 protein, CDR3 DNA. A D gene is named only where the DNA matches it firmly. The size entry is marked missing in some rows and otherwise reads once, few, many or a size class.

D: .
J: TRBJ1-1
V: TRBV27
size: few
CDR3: CASSLSWGGGTEAFF
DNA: TGTGCCAGCAGTTTATCGTGGGGTGGGGGCACTGAAGCTTTCTTT

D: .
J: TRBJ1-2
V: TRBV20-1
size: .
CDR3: CSARDPGGTGYGYTF
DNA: TGCAGTGCTAGAGACCCCGGCGGGACTGGCTATGGCTACACCTTC

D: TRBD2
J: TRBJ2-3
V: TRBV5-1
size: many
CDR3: CASSLAGTSKQDTQYF
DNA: TGCGCCAGCAGCTTGGCCGGGACTAGCAAACAGGATACGCAGTATTTT

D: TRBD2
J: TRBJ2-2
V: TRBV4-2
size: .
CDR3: CASSPLIVGLAGVTGELFF
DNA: TGTGCCAGCAGCCCTCTAATTGTGGGACTAGCGGGAGTCACCGGGGAGCTGTTTTTT

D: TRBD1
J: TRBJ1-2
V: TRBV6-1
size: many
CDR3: CASTTLDRTRSYGYTF
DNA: TGTGCCAGCACCACCTTGGACAGGACGAGGAGCTATGGCTACACCTTC

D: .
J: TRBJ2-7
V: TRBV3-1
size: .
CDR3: CASSKRPEQAASYEQYF
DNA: TGTGCCAGCAGCAAGCGGCCCGAACAGGCCGCCTCCTACGAGCAGTACTTC

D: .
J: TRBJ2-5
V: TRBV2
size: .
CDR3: CASSEGLSSETQYF
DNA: TGTGCCAGCAGTGAGGGACTCTCGTCGGAGACCCAGTACTTC

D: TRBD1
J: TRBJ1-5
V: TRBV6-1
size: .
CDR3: CASSKQGGNQPQHF
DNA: TGTGCCAGCAGTAAACAGGGGGGCAATCAGCCCCAGCATTTT

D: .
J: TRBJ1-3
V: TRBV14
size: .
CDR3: CASSQSLGRDRTSGNTIYF
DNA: TGTGCCAGCAGCCAATCTTTAGGTCGCGACAGGACCTCTGGAAACACCATATATTTT

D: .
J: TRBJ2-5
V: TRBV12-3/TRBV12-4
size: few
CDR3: CASSLNRVGQETQYF
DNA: TGTGCCAGCAGTTTAAACAGGGTGGGCCAAGAGACCCAGTACTTC

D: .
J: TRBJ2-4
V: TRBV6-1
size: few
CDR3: CASSVPPSQYF
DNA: TGTGCCAGCAGTGTCCCTCCTAGTCAGTACTTC

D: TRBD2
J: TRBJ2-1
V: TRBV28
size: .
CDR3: CASSLWGGTPGNEQFF
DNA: TGTGCCAGCAGTTTATGGGGGGGGACTCCGGGGAATGAGCAGTTCTTC

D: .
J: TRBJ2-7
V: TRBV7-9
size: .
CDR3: CASSSARGGEQYF
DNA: TGTGCCAGCAGCTCAGCCCGAGGGGGCGAGCAGTACTTC

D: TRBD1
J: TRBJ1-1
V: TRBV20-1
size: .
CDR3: CSAPRQGANTEAFF
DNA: TGCAGTGCCCCACGCCAGGGGGCGAACACTGAAGCTTTCTTT

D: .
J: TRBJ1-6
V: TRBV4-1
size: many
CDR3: CASSPGVVAYNSPLHF
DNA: TGCGCCAGCAGCCCTGGGGTTGTTGCCTATAATTCACCCCTCCACTTT

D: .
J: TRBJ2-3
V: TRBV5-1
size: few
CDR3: CASSLRTPSTDTQYF
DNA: TGCGCCAGCAGCTTGAGAACTCCTAGCACAGATACGCAGTATTTT

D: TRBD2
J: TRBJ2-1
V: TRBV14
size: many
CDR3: CASSHLGGLANYNEQFF
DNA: TGTGCCAGCAGCCACTTAGGGGGACTAGCGAACTACAATGAGCAGTTCTTC

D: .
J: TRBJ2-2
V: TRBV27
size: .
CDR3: CASSLGPSPGELFF
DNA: TGTGCCAGCAGTTTGGGCCCCTCTCCAGGGGAGCTGTTTTTT

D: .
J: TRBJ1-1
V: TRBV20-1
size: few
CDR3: CSARKGTWDFF
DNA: TGCAGTGCTAGAAAGGGGACCTGGGATTTCTTT

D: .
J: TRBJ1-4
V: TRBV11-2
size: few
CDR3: CASSSPSRDEKLFF
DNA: TGTGCCAGCAGCTCTCCAAGCCGCGACGAAAAACTGTTTTTT

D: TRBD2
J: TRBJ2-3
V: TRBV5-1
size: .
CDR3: CASSLGGGARDTQYF
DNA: TGCGCCAGCAGCTTGGGCGGGGGGGCCCGAGATACGCAGTATTTT

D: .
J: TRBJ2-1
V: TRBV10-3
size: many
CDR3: CAISENTRALPYNEQFF
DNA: TGTGCCATCAGTGAGAACACCCGGGCTTTACCGTACAATGAGCAGTTCTTC

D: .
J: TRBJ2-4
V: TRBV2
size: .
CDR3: CASRVGLAKNIQYF
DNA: TGTGCCAGCAGGGTGGGACTAGCCAAAAACATTCAGTACTTC

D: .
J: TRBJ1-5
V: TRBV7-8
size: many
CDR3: CASSSRLGNQPQHF
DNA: TGTGCCAGCAGCTCGCGACTGGGAAATCAGCCCCAGCATTTT

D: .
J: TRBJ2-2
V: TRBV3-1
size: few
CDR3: CASSHGTGELFF
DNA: TGTGCCAGCAGCCATGGGACCGGGGAGCTGTTTTTT

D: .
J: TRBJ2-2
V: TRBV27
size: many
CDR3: CASSLDSNTGELFF
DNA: TGTGCCAGCAGCCTGGACTCGAACACCGGGGAGCTGTTTTTT

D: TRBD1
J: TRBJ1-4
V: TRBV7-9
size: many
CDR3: CASSRNRGVNEKLFF
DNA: TGTGCCAGCAGCCGAAACAGGGGCGTTAATGAAAAACTGTTTTTT

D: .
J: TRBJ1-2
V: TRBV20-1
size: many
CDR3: CSARDKAGFRYGYTF
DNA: TGCAGTGCTAGAGATAAAGCAGGGTTTCGATATGGCTACACCTTC

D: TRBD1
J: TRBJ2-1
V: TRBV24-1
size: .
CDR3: CATSDPSGTGTYNEQFF
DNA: TGTGCCACCAGTGATCCTTCCGGGACAGGGACCTACAATGAGCAGTTCTTC

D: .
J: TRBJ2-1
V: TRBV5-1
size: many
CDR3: CASSLGSPYNEQFF
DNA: TGCGCCAGCAGCCTTGGGAGCCCCTACAATGAGCAGTTCTTC

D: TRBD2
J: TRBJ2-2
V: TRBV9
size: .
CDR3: CASSVASGGFTGELFF
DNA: TGTGCCAGCAGCGTAGCGAGCGGGGGATTCACCGGGGAGCTGTTTTTT

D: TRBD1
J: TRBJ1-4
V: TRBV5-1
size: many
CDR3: CASSSSSDRADEKLFF
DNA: TGCGCCAGCAGCTCCTCCTCTGACAGGGCGGATGAAAAACTGTTTTTT

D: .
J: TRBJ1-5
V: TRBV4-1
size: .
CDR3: CASSQDLWDPQPQHF
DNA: TGCGCCAGCAGCCAAGATCTGTGGGATCCTCAGCCCCAGCATTTT

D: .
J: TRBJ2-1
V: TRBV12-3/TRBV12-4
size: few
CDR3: CASGRGHEQFF
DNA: TGTGCCAGCGGGAGGGGGCATGAGCAGTTCTTC

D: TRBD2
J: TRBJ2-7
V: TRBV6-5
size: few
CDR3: CASSYEGGLAGAYEQYF
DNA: TGTGCCAGCAGTTACGAAGGGGGACTAGCGGGAGCCTACGAGCAGTACTTC

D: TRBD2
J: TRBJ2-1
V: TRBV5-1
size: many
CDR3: CASSFALTSGQASYNEQFF
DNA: TGCGCCAGCAGCTTCGCCCTAACTAGCGGCCAAGCTTCCTACAATGAGCAGTTCTTC

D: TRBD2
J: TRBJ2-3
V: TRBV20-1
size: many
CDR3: CSGGGGSTSPNTQYF
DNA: TGCAGTGGCGGGGGAGGTAGCACAAGCCCCAATACGCAGTATTTT

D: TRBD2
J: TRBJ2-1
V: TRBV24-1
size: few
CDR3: CATSKASGGAGGEQFF
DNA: TGTGCCACCAGTAAGGCTAGCGGGGGGGCTGGTGGTGAGCAGTTCTTC

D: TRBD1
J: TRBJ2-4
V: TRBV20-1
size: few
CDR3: CSATTGGWTKNIQYF
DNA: TGCAGTGCTACCACAGGGGGCTGGACCAAAAACATTCAGTACTTC

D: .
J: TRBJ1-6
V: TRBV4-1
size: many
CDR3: CASSQAGVSPLHF
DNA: TGCGCCAGCAGCCAAGCTGGGGTTTCACCCCTCCACTTT

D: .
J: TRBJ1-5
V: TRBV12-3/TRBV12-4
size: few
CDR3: CASSQTAFSNQPQHF
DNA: TGTGCCAGCAGTCAGACAGCGTTCAGCAATCAGCCCCAGCATTTT

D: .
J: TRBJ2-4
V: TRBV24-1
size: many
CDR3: CATSDPSGGGNLNIQYF
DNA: TGTGCCACCAGTGACCCCAGTGGTGGCGGGAATCTGAACATTCAGTACTTC

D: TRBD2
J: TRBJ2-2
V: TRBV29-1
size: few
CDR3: CSVEYRRGGLAGTNGELFF
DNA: TGCAGCGTTGAATACCGACGGGGTGGACTAGCGGGGACAAACGGGGAGCTGTTTTTT

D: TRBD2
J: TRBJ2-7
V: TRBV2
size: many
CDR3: CASSYTSGTYEQYF
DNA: TGTGCCAGCAGTTACACTAGCGGGACCTACGAGCAGTACTTC

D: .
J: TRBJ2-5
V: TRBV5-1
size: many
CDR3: CASSLGDQETQYF
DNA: TGCGCCAGCAGCTTGGGGGATCAAGAGACCCAGTACTTC

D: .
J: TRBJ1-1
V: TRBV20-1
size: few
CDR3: CSARDPGLTEAFF
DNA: TGCAGTGCTAGAGATCCCGGATTAACTGAAGCTTTCTTT

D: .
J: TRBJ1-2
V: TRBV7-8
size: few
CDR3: CASSEQGWGYYGYTF
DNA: TGTGCCAGCAGCGAGCAGGGGTGGGGTTACTATGGCTACACCTTC

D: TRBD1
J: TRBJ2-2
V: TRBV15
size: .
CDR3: CATSKDRASGELFF
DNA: TGTGCCACCAGCAAGGACAGGGCGAGCGGGGAGCTGTTTTTT

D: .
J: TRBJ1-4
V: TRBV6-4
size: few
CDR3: CASSAEAGEKLFF
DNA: TGTGCCAGCAGCGCCGAGGCTGGGGAAAAACTGTTTTTT

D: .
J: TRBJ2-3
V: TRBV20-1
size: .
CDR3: CCASEGGQGPTDTQYF
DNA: TGCTGTGCTAGTGAGGGGGGCCAGGGTCCCACAGATACGCAGTATTTT

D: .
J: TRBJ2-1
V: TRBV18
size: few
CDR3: CASSPPTFIPGNEQFF
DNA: TGTGCCAGCTCACCACCTACTTTCATCCCGGGGAATGAGCAGTTCTTC

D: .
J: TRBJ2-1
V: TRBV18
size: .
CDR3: CASSSSLGNEQFF
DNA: TGTGCCAGCTCATCAAGTCTGGGGAATGAGCAGTTCTTC

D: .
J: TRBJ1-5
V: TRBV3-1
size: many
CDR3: CASSQEQGGHQPQHF
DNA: TGTGCCAGCAGCCAAGAACAGGGAGGGCATCAGCCCCAGCATTTT

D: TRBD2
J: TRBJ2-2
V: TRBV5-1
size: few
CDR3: CASSPRTSENTGELFF
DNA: TGCGCCAGCAGCCCCCGGACTAGCGAGAACACCGGGGAGCTGTTTTTT

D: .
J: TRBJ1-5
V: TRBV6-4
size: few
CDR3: CASSRTGEGNQPQHF
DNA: TGTGCCAGCAGCCGAACTGGGGAGGGCAATCAGCCCCAGCATTTT

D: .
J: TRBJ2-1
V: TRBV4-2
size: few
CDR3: CASSPVLGVGSYNEQFF
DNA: TGTGCCAGCAGCCCAGTTCTAGGGGTTGGCTCCTACAATGAGCAGTTCTTC

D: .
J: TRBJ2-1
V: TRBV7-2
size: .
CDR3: CASSHGVHNEQFF
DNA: TGTGCCAGCTCCCACGGGGTTCACAATGAGCAGTTCTTC